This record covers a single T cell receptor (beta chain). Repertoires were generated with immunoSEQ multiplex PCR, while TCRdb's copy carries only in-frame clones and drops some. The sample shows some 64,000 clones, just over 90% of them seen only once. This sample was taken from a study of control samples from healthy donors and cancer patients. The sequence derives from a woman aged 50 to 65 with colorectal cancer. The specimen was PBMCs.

The CDR3 bases are TGTGCCAGCAGATATGCAGCCGGGGGAGAGACCCAGTACTTC. Translating it yields CASRYAAGGETQYF. The chain carries TRBV5-8 and TRBJ2-5; TRBD2 is a possible D gene (6 bases). The CDR3 loop spans 14 amino acids. The germline CDR1 and CDR2 sequences are SGHTS and YDEGEE. The V and J ends lost 5 bases and 4 bases respectively, with 15 bases between them.